The source of this T cell receptor (beta chain) is a study of T cells after yellow fever vaccination. Turning to this clonotype: The antigen remains undetermined.

The CDR3 contains 17 residues. V trimming: 1 base; J trimming: 5 bases; junction bases outside the gene matches: 13. The V gene's germline CDR1 is SGHVS and CDR2 FNYEAQ. 5'RACE template switching produced TCR cDNA carrying a universal primer site and UMIs. TCRdb reprocessed the 5' RACE reads via MiXCR and lists one record per CDR3 protein. Of hundreds of thousands of distinct CDR3 sequences detected, approximately 3.9% appear once; the ten largest clones hold 20% to 30%. Broader study findings: Primary-vaccination clones mostly resurfaced post-booster (more than 95% CD4, roughly 87% CD8). The secondary response was weaker, and its peak arrived faster, on day 5 versus 15.

The TCR comes from a young man who received the YFV17D yellow fever vaccine. The source was PBMCs, collected on the day of the yellow fever booster vaccination. The V call is TRBV7-6, the J call TRBJ2-5, with 7 bases fitting TRBD2. Here the CDR3 DNA reads TGTGCCAGCAGCTTAGGTGTGGGGGGGAGGCTAACGGAGACCCAGTACTTC. This sequence encodes CASSLGVGGRLTETQYF.